This TCR beta chain stems from a study of blood T cells in healthy people across ages (dated by TCRdb to 2014 to 2015). Context from the whole study: In model experiments, roughly one uniquely barcoded TCR beta cDNA molecule per two T cells was captured by template switching. Four age groups were formed from the donors: young (average 16 years), middle-aged (less than 40), aged (roughly 56) and long-lived (around 82). Two additional independent replicas of 1 million unique cDNA reads from the same blood draw were analyzed for two donors (one aged 18 to 30 and one aged 80 or older). To track age-related changes in TCR beta repertoire diversity, the study relied on deep sequencing normalized with unique cDNA molecular identifiers.

The V end loses 3 bases and the J end loses 7 bases, and a stretch of 13 bases separates them. Measured from the cysteine to the phenylalanine, the CDR3 is 13 residues long. The entry retains the CDR3 DNA only, 39 bases that are in frame from base 1. The germline V gene provides CDR1 MDHEN and CDR2 SYDVKM. The donors were roughly 39 Caucasian individuals from Russia, aged about 6 to 95 years, who were systemically healthy. Around 10 milliliters of peripheral blood were collected from each donor into EDTA-treated Vacutainer tubes. Ficoll-Paque density-gradient centrifugation was used to isolate PBMCs, with at least 6 million per sample. Total RNA, at least 6 micrograms per sample, was extracted from PBMCs with Trizol reagent. The percentages of naive CD45RAhigh/CD27high T cells were determined by flow cytometry on a PBMC aliquot from every donor. General conclusions and limits of the study: Since profiling was done on bulk unsorted PBMCs, naive and antigen-experienced compartments could not be conclusively compared. Observed TCR beta diversity per million T cells fell roughly linearly with age, and a significant reduction was already apparent by age around 44. Estimates of total diversity based on one million sequenced T cells were regarded as lower bounds and as underestimates. Compared with the aged group, the long-lived group had more naive CD4+ T cells, fewer expanded clones and increased TCR diversity, suggesting age selection. Because the CMV infection status of the donors was unknown, age-related changes in expanded clonotypes may potentially have been confounded. The percentage of naive T cells measured by flow cytometry correlated strongly with observed TCR beta diversity.

The library came from 5' RACE. Instrument used: Illumina HiSeq 2500. A second PCR of roughly 7 to 11 cycles was run with a J-beta primer mix and a sample-barcoded 5' primer. Each TCR beta cDNA molecule received a unique molecular identifier from a template-switch 5' adaptor carrying 12 random nucleotides. Each sample yielded at least 2.5 million CDR3-containing paired-end reads. First-strand cDNA was synthesized from all RNA with the Mint cDNA synthesis kit, primed by a TRBC-specific oligonucleotide. Following uracil-DNA glycosylase treatment, a first 18-cycle PCR with universal primers M1SS and BC2_uni_R was performed on all cDNA. For the original study's pipeline: Each sample was normalized by randomly selecting 1 million high-quality reads, each carrying a distinct molecular identifier. Reads with shared molecular identifiers were discarded instead of being binned into consensus sequences. MiTCR, run with a Q25 quality threshold and the strictest error-elimination algorithm, handled CDR3 identification, clonotype clustering and error correction. A nonparametric unseen species model using Euler transformation provided a lower-bound estimate of total TCR beta diversity. TCRdb applied fastp at Q25 and MiXCR to the public reads, then kept only in-frame beta chains. When rows share a CDR3 protein, they turn into one entry using the most common DNA and genes. For this entry, the V and J calls and clone size follow TCRdb and not the study's own pipeline. This sample lists about 800,000 distinct CDR3 sequences; roughly 25% were detected once. The ten most abundant clones make up approximately 3.7% of the sample.

This clonotype occurred a few times. The clone's antigen remains unknown. Per-base qualities were not stored, and no clone one base away is much larger. These data also formed part of another study, on T cells of mothers and their children. As described in the second report: Nine systemically healthy Caucasian individuals served as donors, namely three mothers together with their six children. cDNA synthesis consumed the entire amount of extracted RNA, loaded at around 1.5 ug RNA in each 15 ul reaction. Sample barcodes and 2-4 random nucleotides were added via the M1S primer in the second PCR. Each mother yielded over 8 million TCR beta CDR3 reads and each child about 3 million reads. Thymic selection similarly shapes TCR recombination output in related and unrelated pairs, with minor effect from inherited differences. Normalized repertoire overlap was always found to be slightly, but never significantly, higher in related mother-child pairs than in unrelated mother-child pairs. No persistent microchimeric T cell clones were found, with a detection sensitivity of approximately 110 clones per million clonotypes. To look for features that set related mother-child pairs apart from unrelated individuals, the researchers ran deep NGS to compare the TCR beta repertoires of mothers and children. The mean age was about 38 +/- 4 years for the mothers and about 12 +/- 4 years for the children. After adapters were ligated using NEBNext reagents, the libraries underwent 100+100 nt paired-end sequencing on an Illumina HiSeq 2000. To avoid cross-contamination, the mother libraries and the child libraries were prepared a month apart and sequenced in separate runs. For each donor, between about 450,000 and 2,300,000 distinct TCR beta clonotypes were identified. Naive TCR beta clonotypes were estimated from low-frequency clonotypes matched to each donor's FACS-determined naive share, without sorting.

The rearranged segments are TRBV28 and TRBJ2-7; the D gene is perhaps TRBD1 or TRBD2, as each covers 5 bases. The sequenced sample was blood. The clonotype was recovered from a boy under 18 in good health. The CDR3 in this case is CASSFLGRSEQYF. The DNA reads TGTGCCAGCAGTTTTCTGGGACGCTCGGAGCAGTACTTC.